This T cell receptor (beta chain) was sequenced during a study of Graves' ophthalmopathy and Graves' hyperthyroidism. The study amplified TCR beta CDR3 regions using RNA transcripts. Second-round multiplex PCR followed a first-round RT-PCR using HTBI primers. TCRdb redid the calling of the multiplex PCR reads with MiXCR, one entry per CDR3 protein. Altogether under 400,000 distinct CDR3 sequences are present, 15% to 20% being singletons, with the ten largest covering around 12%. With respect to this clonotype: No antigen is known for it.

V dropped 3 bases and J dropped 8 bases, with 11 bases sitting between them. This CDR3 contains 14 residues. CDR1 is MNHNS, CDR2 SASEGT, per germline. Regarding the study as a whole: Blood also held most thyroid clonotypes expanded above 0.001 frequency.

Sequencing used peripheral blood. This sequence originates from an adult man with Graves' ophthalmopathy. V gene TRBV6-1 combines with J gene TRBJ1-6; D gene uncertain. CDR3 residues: CASSEARSDSPLHF. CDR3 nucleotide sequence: TGTGCCAGCAGTGAGGCCAGGAGTGATTCACCCCTCCACTTT.